The 5 T cell receptor beta chains reported below all come from one sample, sequenced in a study of response to subunit inactivated influenza vaccine. TCRdb re-called the RT-PCR reads with MiXCR, one entry per CDR3 protein. The sample consists of 500,000 to 600,000 distinct CDR3 sequences, approximately 15% of them appearing once. The sequencing used PBMCs from blood, collected roughly 12 days after vaccination. All receptors derive from a man aged 50 to 60 who received an inactivated influenza vaccine.

This rearrangement joins TRBV28 to TRBJ2-1; possibly TRBD2 for D (5 bases). Germline CDR1 and CDR2: MDHEN and SYDVKM. The CDR3 totals 10 residues. The V end lost 8 bases, the J end lost 12 bases, and 11 bases lay between the germline ends. Here the CDR3 reads CASYGERQFF. The DNA of the CDR3 is TGTGCCAGCTACGGGGAACGGCAGTTCTTC.

This clonotype turned up a few times. This chain connects TRBV6-1 to TRBJ2-7; 8 positions agree with TRBD1. V dropped 5 bases and J dropped 6; count of bases not matched to a gene: 9. The CDR3 consists of 14 residues. The V gene's germline CDR1 is MNHNS and CDR2 SASEGT. CDR3 nucleotide sequence: TGTGCCAGCAGTCAGGGGGCCTCACGGGCCGAGCAGTACTTC. Its protein product is CASSQGASRAEQYF.

The chain has TRBV29-1 and TRBJ2-7; 10 bases are shared with TRBD1. The CDR3 is 14 residues long. Trimming cost V 6 bases and J 4 bases; bases outside gene matches: 9. Germline V gene data show CDR1 as SQVTM and CDR2 as ANQGSEA. The CDR3 DNA reads as TGCAGCGTCCTCCGGGACAGGGGTGGTTACGAGCAGTACTTC. Its protein is CSVLRDRGGYEQYF.

The chain joins TRBV4-3 to TRBJ2-7, with 10 bases matching TRBD1. The CDR3 runs to 15 residues. Per germline, CDR1 LGHNA and CDR2 YSLEER. Losses at the gene ends were 7 bases for V and 7 bases for J; bases not matched to a gene: 13. In DNA, the CDR3 is TGCGCCAGCAAGGAAGATAGACAGGGGGCAGGGGAGCAGTACTTC. Translation: CASKEDRQGAGEQYF.

J is TRBJ2-5 and V is TRBV2; no reliable D call. This CDR3 is 13 amino acids long. Trimming shortened V by 1 base and J by 4 bases, and 7 bases separated the two germline ends. Germline values: CDR1 SNHLY, CDR2 FYNNEI. The DNA for the CDR3 is TGTGCCAGCAGTGAAGTGATGGGAGAGACCCAGTACTTC. Translation: CASSEVMGETQYF.